The clone carrying this TCR beta chain is medium-sized (0.01 to 0.1%) in the sample. What it binds is not known. The data were obtained in a study of T cells in localized non-small cell lung cancer. Adjacent lung tissue lacking atypia was obtained at a distance of at least 2 cm from the tumor margin. The data were produced by immunoSEQ multiplex PCR, yet TCRdb's version contains in-frame clones alone and is incomplete. The top ten clones hold roughly 16% of a sample with about 1,100 clones, 20% to 30% of them seen once. Findings and limits, study-wide: Uninvolved neighboring lung showed the greatest T cell clonality, exceeding tumor. A median about 54 of the top 100 tumor clones appeared in adjacent lung.

The material sequenced was normal lung tissue next to the tumor, taken before any cancer treatment. The source of this sequence is a female donor at least 60 years old with stage III lung adenocarcinoma.

The CDR3 here is CASSYPHNEQFF. In DNA, the CDR3 is TGTGCCAGCAGTTACCCCCATAATGAGCAGTTCTTC. The genes are TRBV6-8 and TRBJ2-1, with D hard to call. Trimming pared 2 bases from V and 7 bases from J, leaving 6 bases between. Germline V gene sequence: CDR1 MNHGY, CDR2 SAAAGT. The CDR3 sequence is 12 residues long.